The subject of this entry is one TCR beta chain. Its target antigen remains unknown. It has no much larger one-base neighbor in the sample; base qualities were not kept. The record originates from a study of blood T cell repertoires in COVID-19 (TCRdb year 2020). Regarding the study in general: Samples from collaborators originated in the United States, Italy and Spain and spanned both the acute and convalescent phases of COVID-19. Subjects who had been exposed to COVID-19, were actively infected with it, or had recovered from it provided the deeply sampled blood TCRbeta repertoires that made up the dataset. The samples were drawn from two sources: the first 160 participants of the ongoing ImmuneRACE study, and 950 to 1,500 subjects contributed by 6 global collaborators. A de-identified subject ID, COVID-19 status, age in years and sex were almost always included in the sample metadata. The material from the prospective study consisted of cDNA or gDNA derived from T cells, B-cell-depleted T cells, or PBMCs. The repertoires were released in a freely available public database meant as a resource for research on the immune response to SARS-CoV-2. Where HLA class I and class II types were available, the types were taken from metadata supplied by the sample provider, not from assay-based typing. What the work shows at the level of the full study, not this receptor alone: The amount of clinical and demographic metadata varied by source and participant and was provided uncurated.

Clipping removes 4 bases from V and 8 bases from J, with 15 as the unmatched junction base count. The germline V gene (reference sequence) provides CDR1 SGHNT and CDR2 YYREEE. The CDR3 sequence holds 16 residues, the cysteine and phenylalanine included. The only DNA kept is the CDR3, 48 bases in frame from the first base. Whole blood was collected in K2EDTA tubes by collaborating institutions according to the institutions' own protocols. For TCRbeta analysis, collaborators shipped samples as frozen whole blood, isolated PBMCs, or DNA extracted from either of those sample types. TCRbeta CDR3 regions were amplified from genomic DNA using the immunoSEQ Assay, a bias-controlled multiplex PCR. Per the authors' processing: Within the assay, amplification of reference gene primers was used to estimate how many nucleated cells each sample contained. Sequence reads were collapsed and filtered to measure the absolute abundance of every unique TCRbeta CDR3 rearrangement. For each sample, productive Simpson clonality was calculated as the square root of Simpson's diversity index over productive rearrangements. The immuneACCESS repertoire file appears here via TCRdb, limited to in-frame rearrangements. These files lack a portion of the clones; in checked studies, under half of the deficit traces to unresolved V genes, and the cause of the others is not known. D and trimming were read from the DNA, whereas the V and J calls and clone size are those reported in that table. The sample data list 95,000 to 110,000 clones, and 84% of these were observed just once. More than 20% of the sample belongs to the ten largest clones.

In this chain, TRBV5-4 is recombined with TRBJ1-2; 9 middle bases align to TRBD1. This TCR came from a man aged 55-75 years with acute or convalescent COVID-19. Source material: peripheral blood. The CDR3 protein: CASSPGGQGRSTGYTF. Read as DNA, the sequence is TGTGCCAGCAGCCCCGGAGGACAGGGGAGGAGTACCGGCTACACCTTC.